The entry below gives a single TCR beta chain sequence along with its context. Its antigen remains unidentified. The CDR3 length is 14 residues. This sample was included in a study of monozygotic twins with inflammatory bowel disease. It was 3,500 to 4,000 ng of total RNA that each TCR library used. Reprocessing the 5' RACE reads, TCRdb reports a single entry for every CDR3 protein and omits DNA. Found here are around 200,000 distinct CDR3 sequences; the top ten clones hold 1.5% to 2%. General study findings and limits: Individual T cell subtypes were not distinguishable. The sharing of clonotypes with others was lower in IBD patients than in healthy twins, especially with disease activity.

The rearrangement links TRBV12-3 or TRBV12-4 to TRBJ2-1; TCRdb's assignment of TRBD1 cannot be checked, as there is no DNA. This receptor was taken from a human donor with ulcerative colitis or Crohn's disease, or a healthy co-twin of an affected twin (not recorded which). Sequencing used blood. This CDR3 is CASSISRGLLEQFF.